These 8 T cell receptor beta chains share one sample of origin, sequenced in a study of cytomegalovirus exposure and HLA in healthy donors. PCR involved 60 Vbeta and 13 Jbeta primers. Repertoires were generated with immunoSEQ multiplex PCR, while TCRdb's copy carries only in-frame clones and drops some. Altogether about 120,000 clones are present, about 75% being singletons, with the ten largest covering 30%. Sequenced input: PBMCs. All receptors come from a man in his 60s in good health and CMV-seropositive.

The sample holds a few counts of this clone. Other DNA sequences of this sample code for an identical CDR3. This chain connects TRBV30 to TRBJ2-7; weak D call: TRBD2 (5 bases). The length of the CDR3 is 13 residues. Germline assignment: CDR1 GTSNPN and CDR2 SVGIG (reference sequence). The V and J ends lost 3 bases and 3 bases respectively, with 12 bases between them. In DNA form, the CDR3 reads TGTGCCTGGAGCGTGGGCGGAGGCTACGAGCAGTACTTC. Encoded protein: CAWSVGGGYEQYF.

J is TRBJ1-2 and V is TRBV30; a possible D gene is TRBD1 (5 bases). The V gene lost 5 bases and the J gene lost 8 bases, with 12 bases spanning the gap. The CDR3 sequence is 11 residues long. Per germline, CDR1 GTSNPN and CDR2 SVGIG (reference sequence). CDR3 loop: CAWSRRGGYTF. CDR3 DNA: TGTGCCTGGTCTCGGAGGGGCGGCTACACCTTC.

The chain employs TRBV30 and TRBJ1-5; TRBD1 agrees at 10 bases. This CDR3 region has 14 residues. Germline V gives CDR1 GTSNPN, CDR2 SVGIG (reference sequence). The ends lost 0 bases at V and 5 bases at J; junction bases unmatched: 1. CDR3 bases: TGTGCCTGGAGTGTGGGACAGGGGTATCAGCCCCAGCATTTT. This gives the protein CAWSVGQGYQPQHF.

The chain links TRBV7-3 to TRBJ2-5; D gene unclear. V was pared by 5 bases and J by 1 base, with 8 bases between. The germline CDR1 and CDR2 sequences are SGHTA and FQGTGA. This CDR3 is 13 amino acids long. This chain's CDR3 is CASSPAVQETQYF. The CDR3 DNA follows: TGTGCCAGCAGCCCTGCGGTCCAAGAGACCCAGTACTTC.

This chain joins TRBV15 and TRBJ2-5, with D perhaps TRBD1 (5 bases). The CDR3 totals 14 residues. Germline V gene sequence: CDR1 LNHNV, CDR2 YYDKDF (reference sequence). Between the trimmed V and J ends, which lost 2 bases and 0 bases, there was a span of 7 bases. The CDR3 nucleotides are TGTGCCACCAGCAGAACAGGTAACCAAGAGACCCAGTACTTC. This encodes CATSRTGNQETQYF.

The rearrangement joins TRBV28 to TRBJ1-1; D call uncertain. The CDR3 length is 11 residues. The V end lost 6 bases, the J end lost 5 bases, and 7 bases lay between the germline ends. Germline V lookup: CDR1 MDHEN, CDR2 SYDVKM. The CDR3 nucleotides are TGTGCCAGCAGCCCCGGGACTGAAGCTTTCTTT. Its protein product is CASSPGTEAFF. Full variable domain (outside the CDR3, taken from reference TRBV28 and TRBJ1-1): DVKVTQSSRYLVKRTGEKVFLECVQDMDHENMFWYRQDPGLGLRLIYFSYDVKMKEKGDIPEGYSVSREKKERFSLILESASTNQTSMYLCASSPGTEAFFGQGTRLTVV.

The genes are TRBV5-1 and TRBJ2-3; 7 bases match TRBD1. This CDR3 is built from 14 residues. Germline lookup yields CDR1 SGHRS and CDR2 YFSETQ. V shed 3 bases and J 2 bases; nucleotides not matched to a gene: 3. CDR3 loop: CASSWDSPTDTQYF. The CDR3 region has the DNA TGCGCCAGCAGCTGGGACAGTCCCACAGATACGCAGTATTTT.

The count of this clone is one. This rearrangement joins TRBV27 to TRBJ1-4; D perhaps matches TRBD1 (5 bases). The CDR3 covers 14 residues. V lost 3 bases and J lost 5, with 10 bases in between. Germline V gives CDR1 MNHEY, CDR2 SMNVEV (reference sequence). CDR3 sequence (DNA): TGTGCCAGCAGTTTGGTCAGGGCAAATGAAAAACTGTTTTTT. This codes for CASSLVRANEKLFF.